This TCR beta chain was captured in a study of blood T cell repertoires in COVID-19. Study-wide context: Acute-phase and convalescent COVID-19 samples originated in the United States, Italy and Spain. The analysed material was cDNA or gDNA that came from T cells, B-cell-depleted T cells, or PBMCs.

Original data processing: For nucleated cells, counts were estimated from reference gene primer amplification. Only in-frame clones appear in the TCRdb table, and some are missing; sequencing was by immunoSEQ multiplex PCR. Clone size and V and J calls were adopted from that table, with D and trimming inferred from the DNA. The sample records about 81,000 clones, 82% being singletons. What was sequenced was peripheral blood. This TCR came from a man in his 60s with acute or convalescent COVID-19.

The CDR3 DNA reads as TGTGCCAGCAGCGTATCCGCGGGGGGGCAATACGAGCAGTACTTC. It is translated as CASSVSAGGQYEQYF. The chain uses TRBV9 and TRBJ2-7; 9 nucleotides align to TRBD2. This CDR3 is 15 amino acids long. Per the germline V gene, CDR1 is SGDLS and CDR2 is YYNGEE. V lost 1 base to trimming and J lost 4 bases; unmatched junction nucleotides: 6.